Presented here are 25 T cell receptor beta chains from one specimen sequenced in a study of CD8 T cells in ankylosing spondylitis. Notes on the study in general: A TCR beta motif of seven or eight highly homologous variants appeared characteristic of ankylosing spondylitis blood.

TCRdb re-called the 5' RACE reads with MiXCR, one entry per CDR3 protein. The table shows some 840,000 distinct CDR3 sequences, with 12% occurring only once. These receptors have no known antigen. Input material: blood, either unsorted or a sorted T cell fraction (not recorded which). The receptor source for this set is a male donor with ankylosing spondylitis.

This clonotype was detected a few times. The genes are TRBV28 and TRBJ1-3, with D unclear. The CDR3 is 16 amino acids. Trimming shortened V by 2 bases and J by 0 bases, and 11 bases separated the two germline ends. CDR1 and CDR2 from the germline V gene are MDHEN and SYDVKM. The CDR3: CASSLGENLSGNTIYF. In nucleotides, the CDR3 is TGTGCCAGCAGTTTAGGGGAAAATCTCTCTGGAAACACCATATATTTT.

V gene TRBV5-1 combines with J gene TRBJ2-2, with D possibly being TRBD2 (5 bases). V dropped 2 bases and J dropped 4 bases, with 9 bases sitting between them. The germline CDR1 and CDR2 sequences are SGHRS and YFSETQ. CDR3 size: 14 residues. CDR3 sequence reads: CASSLTAGTGELFF. As DNA, the CDR3 is TGCGCCAGCAGCTTAACGGCGGGCACCGGGGAGCTGTTTTTT.

The chain recombines TRBV5-1 with TRBJ1-4, with D possibly TRBD1 on 5 matching bases. The length of the CDR3 is 15 residues. Trimming took 4 bases from V and 8 from J, leaving 18 bases between them. The germline CDR1 and CDR2 sequences are SGHRS and YFSETQ. The CDR3 spells CASSQSPREYEKLFF. The CDR3 DNA follows: TGCGCCAGCAGCCAGTCGCCCAGGGAGTACGAAAAACTGTTTTTT.

This clonotype showed up just a few times. V usage is TRBV6-2 or TRBV6-3 and J usage is TRBJ2-7; 9 nucleotides line up with TRBD2. Germline trimming cut 7 bases from V and 2 bases from J; bases unmatched to any gene: 6. This CDR3 has 14 residues. Germline-derived CDR1 and CDR2 are MNHEY and SVGEGT. The DNA of the CDR3 is TGTGCCAGCAAAGTAGCGGGAGCAACCTACGAGCAGTACTTC. Its protein is CASKVAGATYEQYF.

There are a few counts of this clonotype. The V call is TRBV11-1, the J call TRBJ2-7; 14 nucleotides agree with TRBD2. The CDR3 runs 18 residues. Germline-derived CDR1 and CDR2 are SGHAT and FQDESV (reference sequence). V shed 6 bases, J shed 4 bases, and the junction held 14 bases outside the gene matches. For the CDR3, the DNA is TGTGCCAGCAGACTCCAGGGGACTAGCGGGAGTTTAATATACGAGCAGTACTTC. Its translation: CASRLQGTSGSLIYEQYF. The whole variable domain, filled in from reference TRBV11-1 and TRBJ2-7, reads EAEVAQSPRYKITEKSQAVAFWCDPISGHATLYWYRQILGQGPELLVQFQDESVVDDSQLPKDRFSAERLKGVDSTLKIQPAELGDSAMYLCASRLQGTSGSLIYEQYFGPGTRLTVT.

This clonotype appeared many times. J is TRBJ2-7 and V is TRBV20-1, with 7 bases that match TRBD2. Germline CDR1 DFQATT, CDR2 SNEGSKA (reference sequence). V shed 5 bases and J 6 bases; nucleotides not matched to a gene: 13. This CDR3 comprises 14 residues. This chain's CDR3 is CSARPAGQGGEQYF. DNA for the CDR3: TGCAGTGCTCGCCCAGCGGGGCAAGGAGGCGAGCAGTACTTC.

Turning to this clonotype: One junction end does not reproduce the germline sequence, and a read error may be involved. The chain joins TRBV7-7 to TRBJ2-7, with 10 bases identical to TRBD1. CDR1 SSHAT and CDR2 FNYEAQ come from the germline V gene (reference sequence). The length of the CDR3 is 14 residues. In nucleotides, the CDR3 is TGTGCTAGCAGCCCGGACAGGGGGACGAACGAGCAGTACTTC. This sequence encodes CASSPDRGTNEQYF.

The chain couples TRBV5-4 to TRBJ1-3; D unclear. CDR1 SGHNT and CDR2 YYREEE come from the germline V gene (reference sequence). The CDR3 runs 14 residues. The germline V and J ends were trimmed by 2 bases and 0 bases, with 6 bases remaining between them. The chain's CDR3 is CASSFINSGNTIYF. The CDR3 DNA follows: TGTGCCAGCAGCTTCATAAACTCTGGAAACACCATATATTTT.

This clonotype came up a few times. The J gene is TRBJ2-2, the V gene TRBV5-1, with D possibly matching TRBD2 (6 bases). V lost 5 bases to trimming and J lost 4 bases, with 15 bases between them. Germline V gives CDR1 SGHRS, CDR2 YFSETQ. The CDR3 length is 15 residues. The CDR3 region is CASRPFTGGTGELFF. The CDR3 DNA follows: TGCGCCAGCAGACCGTTTACCGGGGGCACCGGGGAGCTGTTTTTT. The complete variable domain, with remaining parts taken from reference TRBV5-1 and TRBJ2-2, reads KAGVTQTPRYLIKTRGQQVTLSCSPISGHRSVSWYQQTPGQGLQFLFEYFSETQRNKGNFPGRFSGRQFSNSRSEMNVSTLELGDSALYLCASRPFTGGTGELFFGEGSRLTVL.

Only a few counts were recorded for this clonotype. The chain couples TRBV5-1 to TRBJ1-5; 9 nucleotides match TRBD1. The germline V gene has CDR1 SGHRS and CDR2 YFSETQ. The ends lost 2 bases at V and 1 base at J; junction bases unmatched: 13. CDR3 size: 19 residues. The CDR3, as DNA: TGCGCCAGCAGCTTATTCCCGGGACAGGGAACAGTCAGCAATCAGCCCCAGCATTTT. Its translation: CASSLFPGQGTVSNQPQHF.

The chain combines TRBV19 with TRBJ1-5; 7 bases align to TRBD1. The CDR3 loop spans 15 amino acids. The V gene end was trimmed by 4 bases and the J gene end by 5 bases; junction bases not matched to a gene: 8. CDR1 LNHDA and CDR2 SQIVND come from the germline V gene (reference sequence). The CDR3 coding sequence is TGTGCCAGTAGTACCCTCGGACAGGATGATCAGCCCCAGCATTTT. Translating it yields CASSTLGQDDQPQHF.

The J gene is TRBJ2-3, the V gene TRBV7-2, with D hard to call. Trimming took off 3 bases at V and 2 bases at J, with 15 bases between the two ends. Per germline, CDR1 SGHTA and CDR2 FQGNSA. The CDR3 has 16 residues. This chain's CDR3 is CASSLKSDPITDTQYF. The CDR3 region has the DNA TGTGCCAGCAGCTTGAAGTCTGATCCAATCACAGATACGCAGTATTTT.

The chain employs TRBV6-1 and TRBJ2-7; 9 bases line up with TRBD1. Trimming cost V 10 bases and J 3 bases; bases outside gene matches: 13. The CDR3 consists of 15 residues. Germline CDR1 reads MNHNS; CDR2 reads SASEGT. The DNA of the CDR3 is TGTGCCACGATTTACAGGGGGCGCGGCATCTACGAGCAGTACTTC. Its translation is CATIYRGRGIYEQYF.

This clonotype was counted a few times. The V call is TRBV6-2 or TRBV6-3, the J call TRBJ2-7, with a tentative D call TRBD2 (6 bases). Trimming stripped 7 bases from V and 6 bases from J, with 19 bases between. The CDR3 loop spans 14 amino acids. Germline V lookup: CDR1 MNHEY, CDR2 SVGEGT. CDR3 sequence: CASNPFGGTGEQYF. CDR3 bases: TGTGCCAGCAATCCATTCGGGGGTACAGGCGAGCAGTACTTC.

This clonotype was detected a few times. The gene calls are TRBV7-2 and TRBJ2-2; no reliable D call. Germline V CDR1 and CDR2: SGHTA, FQGNSA. Trimming cost V 0 bases and J 4 bases, with 9 bases left between them. This CDR3 contains 15 residues. The CDR3 spells CASSLAMKGTGELFF. CDR3 sequence (DNA): TGTGCCAGCAGCTTAGCAATGAAGGGCACCGGGGAGCTGTTTTTT.

The J gene is TRBJ2-5, the V gene TRBV11-2; D is uncertain. This CDR3 has 15 residues. The V gene lost 1 base and the J gene lost 4 bases, with 13 bases spanning the gap. Germline V lookup: CDR1 SGHAT, CDR2 FQNNGV. The CDR3: CASSLARARAETQYF. The CDR3 DNA sequence: TGTGCCAGCAGCTTAGCAAGGGCTAGGGCAGAGACCCAGTACTTC.

This clonotype appeared a few times. This chain connects TRBV7-2 to TRBJ1-1; D gene ambiguous. The CDR3 totals 14 residues. The germline V and J ends were trimmed by 1 base and 6 bases, with 12 bases remaining between them. Germline values: CDR1 SGHTA, CDR2 FQGNSA. Here the CDR3 DNA reads TGTGCCAGCAGCTTAGGCCCGATTGCCGCTGAAGCTTTCTTT. Its translation is CASSLGPIAAEAFF.

This clonotype was picked up many times. The chain joins TRBV10-3 to TRBJ2-1, with 9 bases identical to TRBD2. Germline CDR1 ENHRY, CDR2 SYGVKD. The junction had 7 bases not matched to a gene; V was cut back by 2 bases and J by 2 bases. This CDR3 spans 17 amino acids. CDR3 sequence: CAISERLAAETYNEQFF. The CDR3 nucleotides are TGTGCCATCAGTGAGCGACTAGCGGCCGAGACCTACAATGAGCAGTTCTTC.

This chain uses TRBV7-6 with TRBJ2-2; D ambiguous. The germline gives CDR1 SGHVS, CDR2 FNYEAQ. Trimming shortened V by 5 bases and J by 0 bases, and 13 bases separated the two germline ends. The CDR3 length is 16 residues. The CDR3 DNA reads TGTGCCAGCAGCCCCCAGTTGGGGTCGAACACCGGGGAGCTGTTTTTT. It yields the protein CASSPQLGSNTGELFF.

The chain combines TRBV20-1 with TRBJ2-5; D unclear. V was trimmed by 6 bases and J by 4 bases, leaving 15 bases between them. The length of the CDR3 is 13 residues. Germline CDR1 and CDR2: DFQATT and SNEGSKA (reference sequence). CDR3 bases: TGCAGTGCCAGATGGACGGCCGGAGAGACCCAGTACTTC. Translation gives CSARWTAGETQYF.

This clonotype was observed a handful of times. The chain combines TRBV11-2 with TRBJ2-5, with TRBD2 matching 8 bases. Germline V gene lookup returns CDR1 SGHAT and CDR2 FQNNGV. CDR3 length equals 17 residues. The V segment lost 6 bases and the J segment 3 bases; nucleotides outside the gene matches: 15. The CDR3 sequence is CASRLWRLARSEETQYF. The CDR3 DNA reads TGTGCCAGCAGGTTGTGGAGACTAGCGAGATCCGAAGAGACCCAGTACTTC.

This clonotype was detected a few times. The V gene is TRBV20-1, the J gene TRBJ2-1, with 8 bases aligning to TRBD2. The ends lost 3 bases at V and 4 bases at J; junction bases unmatched: 2. This CDR3 is built from 13 residues. The germline gives CDR1 DFQATT, CDR2 SNEGSKA (reference sequence). DNA for the CDR3: TGCAGTGCTAGTAAGCGGGAGTACAATGAGCAGTTCTTC. It yields the protein CSASKREYNEQFF.

This clonotype has a count of ten or more. The gene calls are TRBV29-1 and TRBJ1-1; D is perhaps TRBD1 (6 bases). Germline V gene lookup returns CDR1 SQVTM and CDR2 ANQGSEA. The V end lost 7 bases, the J end lost 6 bases, and 15 bases lay between the germline ends. The CDR3 covers 12 residues. For the CDR3, the DNA is TGCAGCGGAGGGGGGGGGAGGTCTGAAGCTTTCTTT. It encodes CSGGGGRSEAFF.

This clonotype has more than one count but fewer than ten. V usage is TRBV20-1 and J usage is TRBJ2-2; a weak D match, TRBD2 (5 bases). The germline V and J ends were trimmed by 3 bases and 2 bases, with 16 bases remaining between them. Germline CDR1 DFQATT, CDR2 SNEGSKA (reference sequence). The CDR3 is 16 residues long. The CDR3 sequence is CSARASGRINTGELFF. CDR3 sequence (DNA): TGCAGTGCTAGGGCATCGGGGAGAATTAACACCGGGGAGCTGTTTTTT.

This clonotype was counted at least ten times. The gene calls are TRBV10-1 and TRBJ1-1; D is unclear. Germline CDR1 WNHNN, CDR2 SYGVQD (reference sequence). There are 13 residues in the CDR3. V lost 2 bases, J lost 2 bases, and 6 bases lay in between. The CDR3 sequence is CASSEGRNTEAFF. The CDR3 region has the DNA TGCGCCAGCAGTGAGGGCAGAAACACTGAAGCTTTCTTT.